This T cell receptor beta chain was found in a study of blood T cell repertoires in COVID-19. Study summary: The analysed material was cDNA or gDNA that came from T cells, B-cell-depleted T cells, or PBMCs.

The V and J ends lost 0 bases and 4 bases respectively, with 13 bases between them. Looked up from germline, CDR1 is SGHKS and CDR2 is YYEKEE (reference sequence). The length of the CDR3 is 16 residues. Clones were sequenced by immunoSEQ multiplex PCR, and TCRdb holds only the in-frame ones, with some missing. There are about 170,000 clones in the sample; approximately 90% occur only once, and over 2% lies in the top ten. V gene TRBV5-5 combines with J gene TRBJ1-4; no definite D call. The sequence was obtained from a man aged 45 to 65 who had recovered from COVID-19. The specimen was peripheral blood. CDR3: CASSLVGGFYNEKLFF. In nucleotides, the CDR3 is TGTGCCAGCAGCTTGGTGGGCGGGTTCTATAATGAAAAACTGTTTTTT.